Presented here are 10 T cell receptor beta chains from one specimen sequenced in a study of blood T cells in healthy people across ages. It was with a sample-barcoded 5' primer and a J-beta primer mix that a second PCR of roughly 7 to 12 cycles was run. Each CDR3 protein gets one entry after TCRdb re-called the 5' RACE reads with MiXCR. The data show some 730,000 distinct CDR3 sequences, about 24% seen once. Sequencing input: blood. These TCRs come from a man between 65 and 85 years old in good health.

The chain employs TRBV9 and TRBJ1-1; the match to TRBD1 covers 9 bases. The germline V gene has CDR1 SGDLS and CDR2 YYNGEE. V shed 4 bases and J 0 bases; nucleotides not matched to a gene: 7. CDR3 size: 16 residues. Written as DNA, the CDR3 is TGTGCCAGCAGCCCACCGGGACAGGGCATGAACACTGAAGCTTTCTTT. Translating it yields CASSPPGQGMNTEAFF. Drawing the rest from reference TRBV9 and TRBJ1-1, the complete variable domain is DSGVTQTPKHLITATGQRVTLRCSPRSGDLSVYWYQQSLDQGLQFLIQYYNGEERAKGNILERFSAQQFPDLHSELNLSSLELGDSALYFCASSPPGQGMNTEAFFGQGTRLTVV.

V gene TRBV7-9 combines with J gene TRBJ2-2; D remains ambiguous. Per germline, CDR1 SEHNR and CDR2 FQNEAQ (reference sequence). The CDR3 runs 12 residues. V lost 6 bases and J 6 bases, leaving 8 bases between the germline ends. The CDR3 DNA follows: TGTGCCAGCAGGCTCGGGTCCGGGGAGCTGTTTTTT. This sequence encodes CASRLGSGELFF. Looking up the rest from reference TRBV7-9 and TRBJ2-2 gives the full variable domain: DTGVSQNPRHKITKRGQNVTFRCDPISEHNRLYWYRQTLGQGPEFLTYFQNEAQLEKSRLLSDRFSAERPKGSFSTLEIQRTEQGDSAMYLCASRLGSGELFFGEGSRLTVL.

The genes are TRBV3-1 and TRBJ1-4; unclear D gene. Trimming took off 0 bases at V and 10 bases at J, with 6 bases between the two ends. The CDR3 has 12 amino acids. The V gene's germline CDR1 is LGHDT and CDR2 YNNKEL (reference sequence). CDR3 sequence (DNA): TGTGCCAGCAGCCAAGAGGTTGGAAAACTGTTTTTT. Residues: CASSQEVGKLFF.

This chain links TRBV25-1 with TRBJ1-2; TRBD1 aligns across 7 bases. Germline assignment: CDR1 MGHDK and CDR2 SYGVNS. V trimming: 2 bases; J trimming: 3 bases; junction bases outside the gene matches: 3. There are 14 residues in the CDR3. The CDR3 nucleotides are TGTGCCAGCAGTGAAGTGGGACAGCACTATGGCTACACCTTC. Translation gives CASSEVGQHYGYTF.

This clonotype was detected ten times or more. The genes are TRBV27 and TRBJ2-3, with 7 positions matching TRBD2. Germline values: CDR1 MNHEY, CDR2 SMNVEV (reference sequence). CDR3 size: 14 residues. V shed 6 bases, J shed 1 base, and the junction held 4 bases outside the gene matches. CDR3 residues: CASRGGFRTDTQYF. For the CDR3, the DNA is TGTGCCAGCAGGGGGGGGTTCCGCACAGATACGCAGTATTTT.

There are a few counts of this clonotype. J is TRBJ2-3 and V is TRBV5-1; D is undetermined. Germline CDR1 and CDR2: SGHRS and YFSETQ. Trimming left V 1 base short and J 8 bases short, with 14 bases between. The CDR3 consists of 14 residues. The chain's CDR3 is CASSLSVGQGTQYF. CDR3 in DNA: TGCGCCAGCAGCTTGTCCGTGGGTCAAGGTACGCAGTATTTT.

This clonotype came up a few times. The rearrangement links TRBV7-9 to TRBJ2-2, with D uncertain. Trimming removed 5 bases at V and 0 bases at J, with 7 bases between. Germline V CDR1 and CDR2: SEHNR, FQNEAQ (reference sequence). This CDR3 contains 14 residues. In DNA form, the CDR3 reads TGTGCCAGCAGCCCTAGGCCGAACACCGGGGAGCTGTTTTTT. Protein sequence: CASSPRPNTGELFF.

This clonotype was observed a few times. The chain employs TRBV12-3 or TRBV12-4 and TRBJ1-5; no definite D call. CDR3 length equals 13 residues. V lost 3 bases and J lost 9, with 12 bases in between. CDR3 sequence: CASSLDGLGPQHF. CDR3 nucleotide sequence: TGTGCCAGCAGTTTGGACGGCCTAGGGCCCCAGCATTTT.

The chain couples TRBV7-2 to TRBJ2-1, with 9 bases lining up with TRBD2. Germline trimming cut 6 bases from V and 4 bases from J; bases unmatched to any gene: 7. Germline V CDR1 and CDR2: SGHTA, FQGNSA. The CDR3 is 15 amino acids. The CDR3 bases are TGTGCCAGCAGGGGCAGTAGCGGGAGTTACAATGAGCAGTTCTTC. Amino acids: CASRGSSGSYNEQFF.

This clonotype showed up just a few times. The chain employs TRBV7-2 and TRBJ2-1; D possibly corresponds to TRBD2 (6 bases). V dropped 5 bases and J dropped 5 bases, with 16 bases sitting between them. The CDR3 covers 15 residues. CDR1 SGHTA and CDR2 FQGNSA come from the germline V gene. The CDR3 region is CASSQLGLENNEQFF. The CDR3 coding sequence is TGTGCCAGCAGCCAATTGGGACTCGAAAACAATGAGCAGTTCTTC.